This TCR beta chain was identified during a study of blood T cell repertoires in COVID-19. For the study at large: Acute and convalescent COVID-19 specimens originated in the United States, Italy and Spain. The cDNA or gDNA used as material had been derived from T cells, B-cell-depleted T cells, or PBMCs.

Germline CDR1 is SGDLS and CDR2 is YYNGEE. CDR3 length: 14 residues. In the original analysis: Amplification of reference gene primers was used by the study to estimate nucleated cell counts. The method was immunoSEQ multiplex PCR; TCRdb's version includes in-frame clones alone and lacks a portion of them. The V and J calls and clone size come from that table; D and trimming were worked out from the DNA. The sample comprises fewer than 120,000 clones, around four fifths of which are singletons, and 16% rests with the top ten. The specimen was peripheral blood. The gene calls are TRBV9 and TRBJ2-3, with 7 bases aligning to TRBD2. The clonotype originates from a woman aged 55-69 years with acute or convalescent COVID-19. The CDR3 DNA reads as TGTGCAGTCCTACCCCGGGGGGACACAGATACGCAGTATTTT. The encoded protein is CAVLPRGDTDTQYF.